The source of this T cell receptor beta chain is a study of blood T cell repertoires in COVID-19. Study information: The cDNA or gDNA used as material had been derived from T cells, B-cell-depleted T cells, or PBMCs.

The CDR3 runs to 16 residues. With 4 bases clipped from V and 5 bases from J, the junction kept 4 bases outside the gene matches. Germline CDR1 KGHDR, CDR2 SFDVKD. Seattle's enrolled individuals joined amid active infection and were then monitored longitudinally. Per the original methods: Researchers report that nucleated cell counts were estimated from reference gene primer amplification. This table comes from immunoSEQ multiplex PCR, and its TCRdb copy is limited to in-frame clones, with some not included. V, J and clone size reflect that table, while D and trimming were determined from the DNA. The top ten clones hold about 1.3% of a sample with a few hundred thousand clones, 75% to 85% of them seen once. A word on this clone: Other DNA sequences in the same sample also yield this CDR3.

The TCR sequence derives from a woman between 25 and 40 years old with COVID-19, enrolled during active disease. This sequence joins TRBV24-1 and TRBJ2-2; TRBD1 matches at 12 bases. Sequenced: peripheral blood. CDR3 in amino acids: CATSDPGQGATGELFF. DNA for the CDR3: TGTGCCACCAGTGACCCGGGACAGGGGGCAACCGGGGAGCTGTTTTTT.